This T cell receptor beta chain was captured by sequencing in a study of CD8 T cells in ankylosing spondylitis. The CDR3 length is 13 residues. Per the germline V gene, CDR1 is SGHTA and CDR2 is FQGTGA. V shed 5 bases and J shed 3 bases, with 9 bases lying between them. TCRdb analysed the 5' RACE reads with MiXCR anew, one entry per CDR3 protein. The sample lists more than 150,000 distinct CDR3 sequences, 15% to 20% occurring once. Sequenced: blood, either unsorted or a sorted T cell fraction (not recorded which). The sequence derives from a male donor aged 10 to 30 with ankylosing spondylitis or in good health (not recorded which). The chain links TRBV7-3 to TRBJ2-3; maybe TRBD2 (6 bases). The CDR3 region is CASSPRGTDTQYF. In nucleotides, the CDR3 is TGTGCCAGCAGCCCCCGGGGGACAGATACGCAGTATTTT.